Listed below are T cell receptor beta chains from one sample, sequenced in a study of OX40 agonist ivuxolimab in advanced cancers. The protocol was immunoSEQ multiplex PCR, while the TCRdb copy is restricted to in-frame clones and leaves out a portion. Seen here are tens of thousands of clones, over 80% observed once, and the top ten hold roughly 5%. Here the sequenced sample was CD4+ or CD8+ T cells sorted from blood, taken in a trial of the OX40 agonist ivuxolimab. These receptors came from an adult with an advanced solid tumor such as melanoma, head and neck, liver or kidney cancer. The CDR3 runs from the conserved cysteine through the conserved F or W. The order of the fields is J gene, D gene, clone size, V gene, CDR3 length, CDR3 protein, CDR3 DNA. D genes are given only for firm matches. Size values are once, few and many counts, or a class for expanded clones, and some rows have none.

TRBJ2-3	.	.	TRBV5-1	16	CASSLKTGPYTDTQYF	TGCGCCAGCAGCTTGAAAACAGGGCCTTACACAGATACGCAGTATTTT
TRBJ2-7	.	.	TRBV7-2	11	CASTLGYEQYF	TGTGCCAGCACCCTCGGATACGAGCAGTACTTC
TRBJ2-5	.	.	TRBV5-1	12	CASSLGQETQYF	TGCGCCAGCAGCTTGGGGCAAGAGACCCAGTACTTC
TRBJ2-2	TRBD2	once	TRBV7-3	17	CASSLMGSGSNTGELFF	TGTGCCAGCAGCTTAATGGGCAGCGGGAGTAACACCGGGGAGCTGTTTTTT
TRBJ2-3	.	.	TRBV25-1	13	CASTNKGGDTQYF	TGTGCCAGCACAAACAAGGGGGGGGATACGCAGTATTTT
TRBJ2-7	TRBD1	.	TRBV7-9	15	CASSLTGTADYEQYF	TGTGCCAGCAGTCTTACCGGGACAGCAGACTACGAGCAGTACTTC
TRBJ2-5	TRBD2	.	TRBV5-4	14	CASGLAGGGETQYF	TGTGCCAGCGGCCTAGCGGGCGGTGGCGAGACCCAGTACTTC
TRBJ2-5	.	.	TRBV5-1	13	CASSLGQSETQYF	TGCGCCAGCAGCTTAGGACAGTCAGAGACCCAGTACTTC
TRBJ2-1	TRBD1	few	TRBV7-8	13	CASSTGIRNEQFF	TGTGCCAGTTCGACAGGGATCAGGAATGAGCAGTTCTTC
TRBJ1-3	.	.	TRBV29-1	13	CSVAVGAGNTIYF	TGCAGCGTTGCAGTGGGGGCTGGAAACACCATATATTTT
TRBJ2-2	.	.	TRBV11-3	13	CASSPGDTGELFF	TGTGCCAGCAGCCCAGGGGACACCGGGGAGCTGTTTTTT
TRBJ1-3	.	.	TRBV6-1	14	CASKLTGGGNTIYF	TGTGCCAGCAAGTTGACAGGCGGTGGAAACACCATATATTTT
TRBJ2-6	.	.	TRBV6-6	14	CASIQGSGANVLTF	TGTGCCAGCATCCAGGGATCTGGGGCCAACGTCCTGACTTTC
TRBJ1-1	.	.	TRBV4-3	15	CASSQGLRQNTEAFF	TGCGCCAGCAGCCAAGGATTGAGACAAAACACTGAAGCTTTCTTT
TRBJ2-7	.	.	TRBV28	15	CASSFGGQDRSEQYF	TGTGCCAGCAGTTTTGGGGGGCAGGATCGATCCGAGCAGTACTTC
TRBJ1-5	.	.	TRBV28	16	CASSLSWSRSNQSQHF	TGTGCCAGCAGTTTATCCTGGTCGAGGAGCAATCAGTCCCAGCATTTT
TRBJ1-5	.	.	TRBV15	15	CATSPPGVLGQPQHF	TGTGCCACCAGCCCCCCAGGGGTCCTGGGTCAGCCCCAGCATTTT
TRBJ2-7	TRBD2	.	TRBV4-3	16	CASSPRPGRENPEQYF	TGCGCCAGCAGCCCTCGACCGGGGCGGGAGAACCCCGAGCAGTACTTC
TRBJ2-2	TRBD2	.	TRBV5-1	16	CASRGVAGDNTGELFF	TGCGCCAGCAGGGGGGTAGCGGGAGACAACACCGGGGAGCTGTTTTTT
TRBJ2-1	.	.	TRBV11-2	17	CASSVGGGGSSYNEQFF	TGTGCCAGCAGCGTAGGGGGGGGCGGTAGCTCCTACAATGAGCAGTTCTTC
TRBJ2-2	TRBD2	.	TRBV2	14	CASKGTTVTGELFF	TGTGCCAGCAAAGGGACTACCGTGACCGGGGAGCTGTTTTTT
TRBJ1-1	.	.	TRBV21-1	15	CASSFQVYMNTEAFF	TGTGCCAGCAGCTTCCAAGTCTACATGAACACTGAAGCTTTCTTT
TRBJ1-1	.	.	TRBV27	14	CASSFGIGNTEAFF	TGTGCCAGCAGTTTCGGAATAGGGAACACTGAAGCTTTCTTT
TRBJ1-2	TRBD1	.	TRBV18	11	CASSQGQGDAF	TGTGCCAGCTCACAGGGACAGGGAGACGCCTTC
TRBJ2-5	TRBD1	.	TRBV5-1	15	CASSSGQGGQETQYF	TGCGCCAGCAGCTCCGGACAGGGAGGCCAAGAGACCCAGTACTTC
TRBJ2-5	.	.	TRBV5-4	17	CASSSVGSGIDKETQYF	TGTGCCAGCAGCTCTGTTGGTTCCGGAATAGACAAAGAGACCCAGTACTTC
TRBJ2-3	.	.	TRBV4-2	15	CASSQEGLRTDTQYF	TGTGCCAGCAGCCAAGAGGGGCTACGGACAGATACGCAGTATTTT